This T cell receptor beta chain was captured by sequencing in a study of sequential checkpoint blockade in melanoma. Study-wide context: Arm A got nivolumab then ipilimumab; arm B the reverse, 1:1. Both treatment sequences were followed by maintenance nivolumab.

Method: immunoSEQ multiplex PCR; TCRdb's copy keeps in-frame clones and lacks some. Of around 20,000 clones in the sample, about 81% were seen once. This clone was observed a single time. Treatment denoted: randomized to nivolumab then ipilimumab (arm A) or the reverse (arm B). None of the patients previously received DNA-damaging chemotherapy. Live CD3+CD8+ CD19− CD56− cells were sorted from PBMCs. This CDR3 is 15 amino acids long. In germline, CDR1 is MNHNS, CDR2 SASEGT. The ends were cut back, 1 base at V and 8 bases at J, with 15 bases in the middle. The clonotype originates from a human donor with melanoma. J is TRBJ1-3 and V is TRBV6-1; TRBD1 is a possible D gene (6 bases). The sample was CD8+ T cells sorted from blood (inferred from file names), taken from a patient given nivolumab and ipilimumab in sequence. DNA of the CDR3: TGTGCCAGCAGTGAAGTAGATGGGGGCTCGGACACCATATATTTT. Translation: CASSEVDGGSDTIYF.